Listed below are T cell receptor beta chains from one sample, sequenced in a study of early T cells in non-severe SARS-CoV-2 infection. TCRdb re-called the 5' RACE reads with MiXCR, one entry per CDR3 protein. The data contain tens of thousands of distinct CDR3 sequences, roughly 8.2% of them singletons. Sequenced sample: whole blood. Receptor source: an adult who was a healthcare worker with PCR-confirmed SARS-CoV-2 infection or an uninfected control (not recorded which). CDR3s include the opening cysteine and the closing phenylalanine or tryptophan. D genes are given only for firm matches.

TRBV27	TRBD2	TRBJ2-3	CASSLFSGGPTDTQYF
TRBV6-5	-	TRBJ2-2	CAGRSSGGELFF
TRBV9	TRBD2	TRBJ2-2	CASSSYPGTSGRVTGELFF
TRBV20-1	-	TRBJ2-5	CSARDGRVQETQYF
TRBV23-1	-	TRBJ2-3	CASSLPSGYDTQYF
TRBV5-1	-	TRBJ1-3	CASSRTSSGNTIYF
TRBV20-1	TRBD1	TRBJ1-1	CSVHPGQGSGAFF
TRBV27	-	TRBJ1-1	CASSTLNTEAFF
TRBV20-1	TRBD2	TRBJ2-7	CSASKSGGHSYEQYF
TRBV29-1	TRBD1	TRBJ2-1	CSVETKGGKLMDEQFF
TRBV7-8	-	TRBJ1-1	CASSFGAPPAFF
TRBV5-1	-	TRBJ2-3	CASSGLTDTQYF
TRBV11-2	-	TRBJ2-7	CASSLGTGSEEITYEQYF
TRBV5-1	-	TRBJ1-6	CASSLVGISPLHF
TRBV29-1	-	TRBJ1-1	CSVVWRGAWTEAFF
TRBV3-1	-	TRBJ2-7	CASSQMDTGSEQYF
TRBV12-3/TRBV12-4	TRBD2	TRBJ2-7	CASSSRGGGEQYF
TRBV11-2	TRBD2	TRBJ2-7	CASRSLRLAGGIPYEQYF
TRBV29-1	-	TRBJ2-7	CSVRTPSAYEQYF
TRBV7-2	-	TRBJ2-3	CASKTSSTDTQYF
TRBV11-2	-	TRBJ1-1	CASTPGPTNTEAFF
TRBV29-1	-	TRBJ2-4	CSVVVPGGGIQYF
TRBV3-1	-	TRBJ2-1	CASSRLGDSYNEQFF
TRBV7-8	TRBD1	TRBJ2-1	CASSQRSGQGVYNEQFF
TRBV28	-	TRBJ2-7	CASSFGFYEQYF
TRBV10-3	-	TRBJ2-5	CAIMEGLGETQYF
TRBV4-1	TRBD2	TRBJ2-3	CASSQDRLAGGRSADTQYF
TRBV7-8	-	TRBJ1-5	CASSPTPGFNQPHHF
TRBV5-1	TRBD1	TRBJ1-6	CASREPWTGSNSPLHF
TRBV3-1	TRBD2	TRBJ2-1	CASRRSGTSGTNEQFF
TRBV29-1	TRBD2	TRBJ2-3	CSVKGLAGVGDTQYF
TRBV5-3	-	TRBJ2-1	CARSLSLLYNEQFF
TRBV20-1	-	TRBJ2-7	CSAGGRNEQYF
TRBV4-1	-	TRBJ1-5	CASSQEEGRQPQHF
TRBV5-1	-	TRBJ2-2	CASSLTYANTGELFF
TRBV4-1	-	TRBJ1-6	CASSLWFQNSPLHF
TRBV4-2	-	TRBJ1-6	CASSQGAVSSYNSPLHF
TRBV10-3	-	TRBJ1-2	CAISETQGTLGGYTF
TRBV29-1	-	TRBJ2-7	CSVETGTATYEQYF
TRBV4-1	-	TRBJ2-7	CASSQVLRASYEQYF
TRBV11-2	-	TRBJ2-1	CASSENGEQFF
TRBV15	TRBD2	TRBJ2-1	CATSSMAGAYNEQFF
TRBV6-1	-	TRBJ2-7	CASSEVRNFYEQYF
TRBV12-3/TRBV12-4	-	TRBJ1-5	CASSQTSRNQPQHF
TRBV27	-	TRBJ2-1	CASSFDRLQASEQFF
TRBV20-1	TRBD2	TRBJ2-5	CSARYRPAGPETQYF
TRBV12-3/TRBV12-4	-	TRBJ2-7	CASSFFGGYEQYF
TRBV6-5	-	TRBJ1-1	CASRGGTEAFF
TRBV30	-	TRBJ2-7	CAWVQGREQYF
TRBV7-8	-	TRBJ1-2	CASSFGSAKNYGYTF
TRBV5-4	TRBD2	TRBJ2-1	CASSPSVAGGRVNEQFF
TRBV27	-	TRBJ2-2	CASSLPAGTGELFF
TRBV12-3/TRBV12-4	-	TRBJ2-1	CASSPSREQFF
TRBV7-8	TRBD1	TRBJ1-1	CASSSLNRGQTEAFF
TRBV12-5	-	TRBJ2-1	CASVPGQAYNEQFF
TRBV27	-	TRBJ2-1	CAAALSSYNEQFF
TRBV7-9	-	TRBJ1-2	CASSRRSYGYTF
TRBV20-1	-	TRBJ2-3	CSAREGLRTDTQYF
TRBV28	TRBD1	TRBJ2-7	CASSYPGQGPYEQYF
TRBV20-1	TRBD2	TRBJ2-1	CSAPILAGGGQFF